This T cell receptor beta chain was retrieved from a study of blood T cell repertoires in COVID-19. About the research overall: Sites across the United States, Italy and Spain contributed samples from acute and convalescent COVID-19.

Enrollees, about 18 to 90 years old, lived in 20 to 25 US areas. Clinical history reported by participants formed the basis on which cohorts were assigned. CDR3 length: 14 amino acids. Losses at the gene ends were 3 bases for V and 4 bases for J; bases not matched to a gene: 4. The V gene's germline CDR1 is PRHDT and CDR2 FYEKMQ (reference sequence). Authors' data handling: Counts of nucleated cells, estimated from reference gene primer amplification, were obtained. Method: immunoSEQ multiplex PCR; TCRdb's copy keeps in-frame clones and lacks some. The D gene and trimming were derived from the DNA, and the V and J assignments and clone size from that table. The sample shows about 200,000 clones, around 90% of them seen only once.

This sequence was found in a woman aged 18-35 years who had recovered from COVID-19. The rearrangement uses TRBV13 and TRBJ2-3, with 7 bases fitting TRBD1. Sequenced input: PBMCs or T cells enriched from blood (not recorded which). DNA of the CDR3: TGTGCCAGCAGCTTTATAGGGGGCGCAGATACGCAGTATTTT. Translating it yields CASSFIGGADTQYF.